These 15 T cell receptor beta chains share one sample of origin, sequenced in a study of control samples from healthy donors and cancer patients (dated by TCRdb to the early 2020s). Library creation used the immunoSEQ multiplex PCR assay. TCRdb re-hosts the immuneACCESS table, in-frame sequences only. Its copies lack some clones; in the studies checked, an unresolved V gene accounts for under half of them, and the cause for the rest is not known. This sample holds 200,000 or so clones; around 94% were observed only once. Jointly, the top ten make up 1.5% of the sample. The sample taken for sequencing was blood. These receptors came from a man aged 45-65 years in good health.

The chain joins TRBV24-1 to TRBJ1-5; 9 bases line up with TRBD1. V lost 4 bases, J lost 7 bases, and 10 bases stayed unmatched. Germline values: CDR1 KGHDR, CDR2 SFDVKD. The CDR3 extends over 16 amino acids. The DNA for the CDR3 is TGTGCCACCAGTGAGGCGGGACAGGGTGTGGTCCAGCCCCAGCATTTT. As protein: CATSEAGQGVVQPQHF.

The J gene is TRBJ1-2, the V gene TRBV6-4, with TRBD1 as a possible D gene (5 bases). The CDR3 contains 15 residues. Germline CDR1 reads MRHNA; CDR2 reads SNTAGT. Trimming removed 6 bases at V and 4 bases at J, with 18 bases between. CDR3 protein: CASSPFLGGGYGYTF. The CDR3 DNA is TGTGCCAGCAGCCCCTTCCTGGGGGGGGGCTATGGCTACACCTTC.

V gene TRBV11-2 combines with J gene TRBJ2-3; perhaps D is TRBD1 or TRBD2 (6 bases each). CDR1 SGHAT and CDR2 FQNNGV come from the germline V gene. V lost 5 bases to trimming and J lost 0 bases, with 15 bases between them. The CDR3 length is 16 residues. CDR3 loop: CASSAQGGLSTDTQYF. CDR3 nucleotides: TGTGCCAGCAGCGCCCAAGGGGGGCTTAGCACAGATACGCAGTATTTT.

V usage is TRBV6-4 and J usage is TRBJ1-1; D is possibly TRBD1 (6 bases). CDR1 and CDR2 from the germline V gene are MRHNA and SNTAGT. The CDR3 consists of 14 residues. Trimming took 4 bases from V and 3 from J, leaving 12 bases between them. The CDR3 DNA is TGTGCCAGCAGTGCGGACAGCGACGACACTGAAGCTTTCTTT. As protein: CASSADSDDTEAFF.

The chain links TRBV10-1 to TRBJ1-3, with no clear D. The CDR3 length is 14 residues. Germline V gene data show CDR1 as WNHNN and CDR2 as SYGVQD (reference sequence). The V end was cut by 6 bases, the J end by 3 bases, with 12 bases between. CDR3 residues: CASSAVRDGNTIYF. CDR3 sequence (DNA): TGCGCCAGCAGCGCGGTGAGGGATGGAAACACCATATATTTT.

The sample holds one count of this clone. The CDR3 here is CASSNSGGAETQYF. CDR3 nucleotides: TGTGCCAGTAGCAATTCAGGGGGCGCAGAGACCCAGTACTTC. This chain uses TRBV19 with TRBJ2-5, with 8 bases lining up with TRBD1. Germline V gene lookup returns CDR1 LNHDA and CDR2 SQIVND (reference sequence). V lost 6 bases to trimming and J lost 4 bases; unmatched junction nucleotides: 7. CDR3 size: 14 residues.

This chain joins TRBV2 and TRBJ1-6; D remains ambiguous. Germline CDR1 is SNHLY and CDR2 is FYNNEI. V lost 5 bases and J 11 bases, leaving 16 bases between the germline ends. CDR3 size: 14 residues. The CDR3 DNA follows: TGTGCCAGCAGTCTCCACCCGGAGATGGCACCCCTCCACTTT. As protein: CASSLHPEMAPLHF.

The rearrangement uses TRBV24-1 and TRBJ2-2; 8 nucleotides agree with TRBD1. This CDR3 region has 15 residues. Germline CDR1 reads KGHDR; CDR2 reads SFDVKD. The J segment lost 7 bases and the V segment lost 2 bases, leaving 5 bases of the junction unmatched. The CDR3 sequence is CATSDSGGPGGELFF. The CDR3 DNA follows: TGTGCCACCAGTGATTCAGGGGGCCCAGGCGGGGAGCTGTTTTTT.

The chain combines TRBV13 with TRBJ2-1, with D unresolved. Trimming took off 4 bases at V and 6 bases at J, with 13 bases between the two ends. CDR1 and CDR2 (germline): PRHDT, FYEKMQ (reference sequence). The CDR3 totals 14 residues. CDR3 DNA: TGTGCCAGCAGCTCGGCTATACTGAGCAATGAGCAGTTCTTC. Translating gives CASSSAILSNEQFF. The whole variable domain, filled in from reference TRBV13 and TRBJ2-1, reads AAGVIQSPRHLIKEKRETATLKCYPIPRHDTVYWYQQGPGQDPQFLISFYEKMQSDKGSIPDRFSAQQFSDYHSELNMSSLELGDSALYFCASSSAILSNEQFFGPGTRLTVL.

The chain links TRBV4-2 to TRBJ2-7; D unresolved. This CDR3 contains 13 residues. Per germline, CDR1 LGHNA and CDR2 YNFKEQ. V gave up 1 base and J gave up 3 bases, with 7 bases separating them. The CDR3: CASSQVLNYEQYF. The CDR3 DNA reads as TGTGCCAGCAGCCAAGTCCTGAACTACGAGCAGTACTTC.

This clone was observed a few times. The chain couples TRBV7-3 to TRBJ1-2; a possible D gene is TRBD1 (5 bases). The CDR3 length is 15 residues. V lost 6 bases, J lost 1 base, and 15 bases lay in between. Germline V CDR1 and CDR2: SGHTA, FQGTGA. The CDR3 here is CASSPGQAYNYGYTF. As DNA, the CDR3 is TGTGCCAGCAGTCCCGGACAAGCCTATAACTATGGCTACACCTTC.

The chain recombines TRBV28 with TRBJ1-5; a possible D gene is TRBD1 (5 bases). This CDR3 is built from 18 residues. Germline-derived CDR1 and CDR2 are MDHEN and SYDVKM. With 8 bases removed from V and 6 bases from J, the gap between germline ends came to 29 bases. CDR3 sequence (DNA): TGTGCCAGCGTGGGGACTGGCCCCGTCCCGGCAAGTTTTCAGCCCCAGCATTTT. Amino acids: CASVGTGPVPASFQPQHF.

The chain uses TRBV5-1 and TRBJ2-3, with TRBD1 matching over 8 bases. With V trimmed by 3 bases and J by 4 bases, 7 bases remained unmatched. The CDR3 totals 15 residues. Germline V CDR1 and CDR2: SGHRS, YFSETQ. This CDR3 is CASSSRTGSADTQYF. The CDR3 DNA follows: TGCGCCAGCAGCTCGAGGACAGGGTCGGCAGATACGCAGTATTTT.

This chain joins TRBV27 and TRBJ1-2; D is uncertain. The CDR3 is made up of 13 amino acids. Trimming removed 0 bases from V and 8 bases from J, with 10 bases in between. Germline CDR1 and CDR2: MNHEY and SMNVEV (reference sequence). CDR3 sequence reads: CASSLSGLLGYTF. The CDR3 coding sequence is TGTGCCAGCAGTTTATCAGGGCTTTTGGGCTACACCTTC.

Concerning this clone itself: The same CDR3 can be traced to other DNA sequences in this sample. J is TRBJ2-7 and V is TRBV5-5; 11 bases are a match to TRBD1. The germline CDR1 and CDR2 sequences are SGHKS and YYEKEE (reference sequence). The trim removed 0 bases at V and 3 bases at J, leaving 2 bases unmatched. The CDR3 is 15 residues long. CDR3 DNA: TGTGCCAGCAGCTTGGAAGGGACAGGGGGCTACGAGCAGTACGTC. Protein product: CASSLEGTGGYEQYV.